Listed here are 30 T cell receptor beta chains from one sample, sequenced in a study of T-cell reconstitution after alpha-beta-depleted transplantation in children. The authors prepared the TCRbeta library with unique molecular identifiers. Using its own MiXCR run on the PCR reads, TCRdb lists one record per CDR3 protein. In the table there are some 220,000 distinct CDR3 sequences, roughly 10% of which are singletons. The sequences come from PBMCs, collected before TCRalphabeta/CD19-depleted stem cell transplant. The receptor source for this set is a child under two years old with acute myeloid leukemia, due to receive a stem cell transplant.

This clonotype was recorded at least ten times. The rearrangement uses TRBV20-1 and TRBJ2-6; D might be TRBD2 (6 bases). CDR1 and CDR2 from the germline V gene are DFQATT and SNEGSKA (reference sequence). V was clipped by 1 base and J by 0 bases, with 16 bases between them. The CDR3 sequence is 18 residues long. CDR3 sequence reads: CSARAGGAKISGANVLTF. The CDR3 DNA is TGCAGTGCTAGAGCAGGAGGGGCTAAGATCTCTGGGGCCAACGTCCTGACTTTC.

This clonotype came up many times. The chain joins TRBV27 to TRBJ2-3; D may be TRBD2 (5 bases). The CDR3 runs to 14 residues. CDR1 MNHEY and CDR2 SMNVEV come from the germline V gene (reference sequence). Trimming took off 6 bases at V and 2 bases at J, with 12 bases between the two ends. CDR3: CASSRGRDTDTQYF. For the CDR3, the DNA is TGTGCCAGCAGCCGCGGACGGGACACAGATACGCAGTATTTT.

Ten or more counts support this clonotype. This chain connects TRBV5-1 to TRBJ1-4; D might be TRBD1 (6 bases). CDR1 SGHRS and CDR2 YFSETQ come from the germline V gene. Trimming removed 5 bases from V and 3 bases from J, with 14 bases in between. The CDR3 contains 15 residues. The chain's CDR3 is CASSPPDSPNEKLFF. As DNA, the CDR3 is TGCGCCAGCAGTCCACCGGACAGCCCTAATGAAAAACTGTTTTTT.

This clonotype has a count of ten or more. The J gene is TRBJ1-1, the V gene TRBV29-1, with 8 positions matching TRBD1. Unmatched junction bases numbered 11, after V lost 7 bases and J lost 1 base. The CDR3 totals 15 residues. Germline assignment: CDR1 SQVTM and CDR2 ANQGSEA. The chain's CDR3 is CSALPIDRGNTEAFF. The CDR3 nucleotides are TGCAGCGCTTTGCCCATAGACAGGGGGAACACTGAAGCTTTCTTT.

This clonotype was counted many times. The V call is TRBV20-1, the J call TRBJ2-1; TRBD2 matches 9 bases. The CDR3 length is 14 residues. The V gene end was trimmed by 2 bases and the J gene end by 7 bases; junction bases not matched to a gene: 6. The germline V gene encodes CDR1 DFQATT and CDR2 SNEGSKA (reference sequence). The CDR3 bases are TGCAGTGCTAGATCCCTAGCGGGATGGAATGAGCAGTTCTTC. Amino acid sequence: CSARSLAGWNEQFF.

This clonotype has only a few counts. The J gene is TRBJ1-1, the V gene TRBV9; D not resolved. V was shortened by 2 bases and J by 1 base, with 6 bases between the two germline ends. CDR3 length: 13 residues. CDR1 and CDR2 (germline): SGDLS, YYNGEE. CDR3 in amino acids: CASSVTANTEAFF. The CDR3 DNA sequence: TGTGCCAGCAGCGTTACAGCGAACACTGAAGCTTTCTTT.

Note on this clonotype: This clone may be a read error of a much larger clone one base away. This chain joins TRBV19 and TRBJ1-4; D is ambiguous. Deletions cut 4 bases from V and 8 bases from J, with 11 bases between. Germline V gene sequence: CDR1 LNHDA, CDR2 SQIVND (reference sequence). This CDR3 has 13 amino acids. The chain's CDR3 is CASSTISAEKLFF. CDR3 sequence (DNA): TGTGCCAGTAGTACCATCAGCGCCGAAAAACTGTTTTTT.

At least ten counts were recorded for this clonotype. The chain has TRBV19 and TRBJ2-2; 9 nucleotides line up with TRBD2. CDR3 size: 15 residues. Germline V gene data show CDR1 as LNHDA and CDR2 as SQIVND (reference sequence). V was pared by 8 bases and J by 7 bases, with 11 bases of the junction left unmatched. In DNA, the CDR3 is TGTGCCAGTCGAGCGGCTAGCGGGGATTACGGGGAGCTGTTTTTT. It is translated as CASRAASGDYGELFF.

This clonotype occurred many times. V usage is TRBV20-1 and J usage is TRBJ2-1; unclear D gene. Trimming shortened V by 3 bases and J by 0 bases, and 3 bases separated the two germline ends. CDR3 length equals 12 residues. Germline CDR1 and CDR2: DFQATT and SNEGSKA (reference sequence). The CDR3 protein is CSASYSYNEQFF. The DNA of the CDR3 is TGCAGTGCTAGTTACTCCTACAATGAGCAGTTCTTC.

The chain has TRBV4-1 and TRBJ1-5; D gene uncertain. This CDR3 has 15 amino acids. Germline V gene lookup returns CDR1 MGHRA and CDR2 YSYEKL. Trimming took 0 bases from V and 7 from J, leaving 13 bases between them. In nucleotides, the CDR3 is TGCGCCAGCAGCCAAGAATTGTCAGGCGACCAGCCCCAGCATTTT. The encoded protein is CASSQELSGDQPQHF.

In this sample, this clonotype turned up many times. The chain is built from TRBV25-1 and TRBJ2-7; D not resolved. Trimming took off 4 bases at V and 7 bases at J, with 17 bases between the two ends. Germline loops: CDR1 MGHDK, CDR2 SYGVNS. The length of the CDR3 is 14 residues. The CDR3 loop is CASSVSPGTVEQYF. DNA for the CDR3: TGTGCCAGCAGTGTTAGCCCTGGAACGGTAGAGCAGTACTTC.

This clonotype was seen repeatedly, ten times or more. The chain carries TRBV25-1 and TRBJ2-7, with 8 bases lining up with TRBD2. CDR1 is MGHDK and CDR2 is SYGVNS in the germline V gene. Trimming at V came to 5 bases and at J to 3 bases, leaving 9 bases not matched to a gene. This CDR3 has 15 residues. The CDR3 bases are TGTGCCAGCAGTTTGAGCGGGGGTATAGTCTACGAGCAGTACTTC. This encodes CASSLSGGIVYEQYF.

This chain uses TRBV25-1 with TRBJ1-1; D unresolved. This CDR3 contains 12 residues. V dropped 7 bases and J dropped 5 bases, with 11 bases sitting between them. CDR1 is MGHDK and CDR2 is SYGVNS in the germline V gene. The CDR3 sequence: CASISSLTEAFF. Written as DNA, the CDR3 is TGTGCCAGCATCAGTTCTCTAACTGAAGCTTTCTTT.

This clonotype was recorded a few times. The rearrangement joins TRBV12-2 to TRBJ2-1. TRBV12-2 is a documented pseudogene. The CDR3 loop spans 13 amino acids. The DNA for the CDR3 is TGTGCAAGAGGGATGGGGTTCGGGAATGAGCAGTTCTTC. Protein: CARGMGFGNEQFF.

The V gene is TRBV7-6, the J gene TRBJ2-7; 9 bases map to TRBD2. The V segment lost 5 bases and the J segment 2 bases; nucleotides outside the gene matches: 7. The germline gives CDR1 SGHVS, CDR2 FNYEAQ. This CDR3 spans 15 amino acids. The CDR3 loop is CASSPRTSEAYEQYF. Written as DNA, the CDR3 is TGTGCCAGCAGCCCCAGGACTAGCGAGGCCTACGAGCAGTACTTC.

This clonotype showed up many times. The CDR3 nucleotides are TGTGCCAGCAGCCCACTAGCGGGAAAGACCGGGGAGCTGTTTTTT. Its translation is CASSPLAGKTGELFF. The J gene is TRBJ2-2, the V gene TRBV11-2; 10 bases align to TRBD2. Germline CDR1 SGHAT, CDR2 FQNNGV. J was trimmed by 5 bases and V by 5 bases; bases with no gene match: 5. CDR3 length: 15 residues.

This clonotype showed up many times. The CDR3 sequence is CATSRDGTGGEKLFF. The CDR3 DNA reads as TGTGCCACCAGCAGAGATGGGACAGGGGGCGAAAAACTGTTTTTT. This chain uses TRBV15 with TRBJ1-4, with TRBD1 identical over 12 bases. The CDR3 extends over 15 amino acids. Looked up from germline, CDR1 is LNHNV and CDR2 is YYDKDF (reference sequence). Germline trimming cut 0 bases from V and 8 bases from J; bases unmatched to any gene: 1.

This clonotype was counted ten times or more. The rearrangement uses TRBV28 and TRBJ1-1; D is unclear. Germline lookup yields CDR1 MDHEN and CDR2 SYDVKM. Between the trimmed V and J ends, which lost 8 bases and 0 bases, there was a span of 13 bases. This CDR3 is 14 amino acids long. CDR3 loop: CASFTYPMNTEAFF. In nucleotides, the CDR3 is TGTGCCAGCTTTACATATCCAATGAACACTGAAGCTTTCTTT. Filled out from reference TRBV28 and TRBJ1-1, the complete variable domain reads DVKVTQSSRYLVKRTGEKVFLECVQDMDHENMFWYRQDPGLGLRLIYFSYDVKMKEKGDIPEGYSVSREKKERFSLILESASTNQTSMYLCASFTYPMNTEAFFGQGTRLTVV.

This clonotype appeared many times. The chain employs TRBV10-3 and TRBJ2-2, with unresolved D. Trimming shortened V by 7 bases and J by 6 bases, and 15 bases separated the two germline ends. The CDR3 runs to 14 residues. CDR1 and CDR2 from the germline V gene are ENHRY and SYGVKD. Here the CDR3 reads CAINAGPRPGELFF. The CDR3 DNA sequence: TGTGCCATCAACGCAGGTCCGAGACCCGGGGAGCTGTTTTTT.

About this clonotype itself: A much larger clone differs by one base, so this may be a read error. The J gene is TRBJ2-7, the V gene TRBV6-2 or TRBV6-3, with D possibly called TRBD1 or TRBD2 (5 bases each). CDR3 length equals 14 residues. Per germline, CDR1 MNHEY and CDR2 SVGEGT. The CDR3 bases are TGTGCCAGCAGTTACGGAGAACCAGGGAGCGAGCAGCACTTC. Translating it yields CASSYGEPGSEQHF.

This clonotype was counted many times. V usage is TRBV6-1 and J usage is TRBJ2-2; the match to TRBD1 covers 10 bases. Looked up from germline, CDR1 is MNHNS and CDR2 is SASEGT. The CDR3 sequence is 16 residues long. The V gene end was trimmed by 7 bases and the J gene end by 6 bases; junction bases not matched to a gene: 11. This chain's CDR3 is CASTKKPGQGPGELFF. CDR3 coding DNA: TGTGCCAGCACCAAGAAACCGGGACAGGGGCCCGGGGAGCTGTTTTTT.

This clonotype was picked up many times. This chain connects TRBV7-9 to TRBJ2-3, with 8 nucleotides matching TRBD1. Germline CDR1 and CDR2: SEHNR and FQNEAQ (reference sequence). This CDR3 is 16 amino acids long. V gave up 3 bases and J gave up 0 bases; unmatched junction bases: 5. CDR3 in amino acids: CASSLGRQGSTDTQYF. The CDR3 nucleotides are TGTGCCAGCAGCTTGGGACGACAGGGGAGCACAGATACGCAGTATTTT.

This clonotype was counted ten times or more. This sequence joins TRBV12-3 or TRBV12-4 and TRBJ2-1; 7 bases map to TRBD2. The CDR3 contains 15 residues. The V gene end was trimmed by 6 bases and the J gene end by 4 bases; junction bases not matched to a gene: 9. Written as DNA, the CDR3 is TGTGCCAGCAGAACCAGCGGGAAGGGGTACAATGAGCAGTTCTTC. It yields the protein CASRTSGKGYNEQFF.

This clonotype has at least ten counts. The J gene is TRBJ2-1, the V gene TRBV7-3; 9 nucleotides agree with TRBD2. Germline CDR1 is SGHTA and CDR2 is FQGTGA. V lost 2 bases, J lost 5 bases, and 4 bases stayed unmatched. The CDR3 spans 15 residues. In DNA form, the CDR3 reads TGTGCCAGCAGCTTAGGCAGCGGGGGGAACAATGAGCAGTTCTTC. Amino acid sequence: CASSLGSGGNNEQFF.

This clonotype was seen repeatedly, ten times or more. The J gene is TRBJ2-2, the V gene TRBV5-1, with a weak D call TRBD2 (5 bases). Per the germline V gene, CDR1 is SGHRS and CDR2 is YFSETQ. Trimming cost V 1 base and J 4 bases, with 14 bases left between them. The CDR3 has 16 residues. DNA for the CDR3: TGCGCCAGCAGCTTGCCTTCCGGGATCGGCACCGGGGAGCTGTTTTTT. It specifies CASSLPSGIGTGELFF.

The sample holds many counts of this clonotype. The chain carries TRBV5-1 and TRBJ2-1; 11 bases match TRBD2. CDR1 is SGHRS and CDR2 is YFSETQ in the germline V gene. This CDR3 region has 18 residues. The J segment lost 7 bases and the V segment lost 1 base, leaving 13 bases of the junction unmatched. CDR3 sequence: CASSLTLLTSGMPNEQFF. CDR3 nucleotide sequence: TGCGCCAGCAGCTTGACCCTTTTGACTAGCGGGATGCCAAATGAGCAGTTCTTC. Complete variable domain (other parts from reference TRBV5-1 and TRBJ2-1): KAGVTQTPRYLIKTRGQQVTLSCSPISGHRSVSWYQQTPGQGLQFLFEYFSETQRNKGNFPGRFSGRQFSNSRSEMNVSTLELGDSALYLCASSLTLLTSGMPNEQFFGPGTRLTVL.

Concerning this clonotype itself: A single base separates this from a much larger clone, so it may be a read error. The chain carries TRBV7-2 and TRBJ2-4; D possibly corresponds to TRBD2 (6 bases). Germline lookup yields CDR1 SGHTA and CDR2 FQGNSA. Trimming removed 9 bases from V and 2 bases from J, with 17 bases in between. The CDR3 loop spans 15 amino acids. The CDR3 region is CASSRSGVTKNIQYF. CDR3 DNA sequence: TGTGCCAGTTCTCGTAGCGGTGTAACCAAAAACATTCAGTACTTC.

This clonotype was observed at least ten times. The chain links TRBV20-1 to TRBJ2-7, with 10 bases that match TRBD1. This CDR3 spans 12 amino acids. J was trimmed by 3 bases and V by 6 bases; bases with no gene match: 2. Germline V CDR1 and CDR2: DFQATT, SNEGSKA (reference sequence). The CDR3 region has the DNA TGCAGTGCCCGGACAGGGGGCTACGAGCAGTACTTC. Translated: CSARTGGYEQYF.

The table lists this clonotype with many counts. The gene calls are TRBV5-4 and TRBJ1-6; TRBD1 might be the D (6 bases). CDR3 size: 16 residues. V was pared by 4 bases and J by 7 bases, with 18 bases between. Germline loops: CDR1 SGHNT, CDR2 YYREEE (reference sequence). CDR3 sequence (DNA): TGTGCCAGCAGCCCTGGGACATCGTTGCCCAATTCACCCCTCCACTTT. Protein: CASSPGTSLPNSPLHF.

This clonotype has at least ten counts. The J gene is TRBJ1-5, the V gene TRBV20-1, with no clear D. The CDR3 consists of 14 residues. Trimming left V 1 base short and J 4 bases short, with 11 bases between. CDR1 and CDR2 (germline): DFQATT, SNEGSKA (reference sequence). CDR3 loop: CSARAPVGNQPQHF. CDR3 bases: TGCAGTGCTAGAGCCCCGGTCGGGAATCAGCCCCAGCATTTT.